Sequencing of this TCR beta chain was carried out in a study of blood T cell repertoires in COVID-19. On the study more broadly: Sample material is recorded as cDNA or gDNA derived from T cells, B-cell-depleted T cells, or PBMCs.

Concerning this clone itself: Other DNA sequences within the sample encode an identical CDR3.

V was clipped by 5 bases and J by 4 bases, with 5 bases between them. This CDR3 region has 11 residues. Per the germline V gene, CDR1 is SNHLY and CDR2 is FYNNEI. Methods used by the authors: Counts of nucleated cells, estimated from reference gene primer amplification, were obtained. Data came from immunoSEQ multiplex PCR; TCRdb stores just in-frame clones and leaves some out. The D gene and trimming were derived from the DNA, and the V and J assignments and clone size from that table. Among 140,000 to 150,000 clones listed, 80% to 85% were seen once. The rearrangement uses TRBV2 and TRBJ2-5; unclear D gene. Material: peripheral blood. This TCR was sampled from a human donor in a cohort sampled during active COVID-19. This chain's CDR3 is CASSTRETQYF. In DNA form, the CDR3 reads TGTGCCAGCAGTACGCGAGAGACCCAGTACTTC.